These T cell receptor beta chains were read from a single sample in a study of T cells in Graves' hyperthyroidism and ophthalmopathy. MiXCR, run by TCRdb on the multiplex PCR reads, gives a single entry per CDR3 protein. The sample has 380,000 or so distinct CDR3 sequences, roughly 14% seen once. The sequencing sample was made of blood. The receptors were sampled from a man under 40 with Graves' hyperthyroidism that later progressed to Graves' ophthalmopathy. Both conserved end residues are trimmed from each CDR3. D genes are given only for firm matches.

cdr3_aa,v_call,d_call,cdr3_length
ASTSTATGWGTRYGYT,TRBV28,TRBD1,16
ASSLVGGQVWYEQY,TRBV7-2,TRBD1,14
ASSLGGSNQPQH,TRBV12-3/TRBV12-4,NA,12
AWSVTGNYGYT,TRBV30,NA,11
ASSQVGGEKLF,TRBV3-1,NA,11
ASSLQGQMNTEAF,TRBV7-3,TRBD1,13
ATSSQTVLQETQY,TRBV15,NA,13
ASSTRGRWAPEAF,TRBV6-1,TRBD1,13
AWNGGSYEQY,TRBV30,NA,10
ASSLADVSSYNEQF,TRBV7-6,NA,14
ASSRGNTEAF,TRBV7-9,NA,10
ASQGQGNSPLH,TRBV2,TRBD1,11
ASSVDNQETQY,TRBV9,NA,11
ASRANPGQTNTEAF,TRBV7-9,TRBD1,14
ASSYGQELGQY,TRBV6-5,TRBD1,11
AISPWGQLSDTQY,TRBV10-3,TRBD1,13
AWSVGAHSYGYT,TRBV30,NA,12
ASSPQGLGVTEAF,TRBV18,NA,13
ASSVGTANEKLF,TRBV5-1,TRBD1,12
SANRGNTGELF,TRBV20-1,TRBD1,11
SADRTDFNYGYT,TRBV20-1,NA,12
ASSPSTGGGGYT,TRBV5-1,TRBD1,12
SVVGEPGALNTEAF,TRBV29-1,NA,14
ASSLAPTGGFHT,TRBV12-3/TRBV12-4,TRBD1,12
ASSEIGTGETQY,TRBV25-1,TRBD1,12
ASSSKQPIKYNEQF,TRBV4-1,NA,14
ASRDYFHEQY,TRBV2,TRBD2,10
ASSLSLGGRSDTQY,TRBV27,NA,14
ASNRILAVDNEQF,TRBV7-9,TRBD2,13
ASSWGTEEPDTQY,TRBV27,NA,13